This is a list of T cell receptor beta chains from one sample in a study of T cells after yellow fever vaccination. TCRdb passed the 5' RACE reads through MiXCR, listing each CDR3 protein once. The sample includes some 160,000 distinct CDR3 sequences, roughly 8.8% seen only once; the top ten take about a third. Sample: CD8+ T cells sorted from PBMCs, taken 45 days after the yellow fever booster vaccination. The receptor source for this set is a man aged 18 to 35 who received the YFV17D yellow fever vaccine. The CDR3 runs from the conserved cysteine through the conserved F or W. The order of the fields is J gene, CDR3 length, clone size, V gene, D gene, CDR3 DNA, CDR3 protein. A D gene is named only where the DNA matches it firmly. Size values are once, few and many counts, or a class for expanded clones, and some rows have none.

J: TRBJ1-2; length: 14; size: few; V: TRBV6-2/TRBV6-3; D: .; DNA: TGTGCCAGCCGTCCCGAAAGGGCGAACTATGGCTACACCTTC; CDR3: CASRPERANYGYTF
J: TRBJ2-7; length: 15; size: few; V: TRBV4-1; D: TRBD1; DNA: TGCGCCAGCAGCCACTCCGGGACAGGGGCTTACGAGCAGTACTTC; CDR3: CASSHSGTGAYEQYF
J: TRBJ2-3; length: 13; size: few; V: TRBV7-3; D: .; DNA: TGTGCCAGCGCCACTCTCAGCACAGATACGCAGTATTTT; CDR3: CASATLSTDTQYF
J: TRBJ1-1; length: 15; size: few; V: TRBV6-1; D: .; DNA: TGTGCCAGCAGTGCATCGGCAGCGCCAAACACTGAAGCTTTCTTT; CDR3: CASSASAAPNTEAFF
J: TRBJ2-7; length: 16; size: .; V: TRBV9; D: TRBD2; DNA: TGTGCCAGCAGCCAAACAGCGGGGGGGTTGGTATACGAGCAGTACTTC; CDR3: CASSQTAGGLVYEQYF
J: TRBJ1-4; length: 15; size: many; V: TRBV4-2; D: TRBD1; DNA: TGTGCCAGCAGCCAAGCGCGACAGGGAGGAGAAAAACTGTTTTTT; CDR3: CASSQARQGGEKLFF
J: TRBJ2-2; length: 15; size: .; V: TRBV6-6; D: .; DNA: TGTGCCAGCAGTTACTCGTCCTGGCACACCGGGGAGCTGTTTTTT; CDR3: CASSYSSWHTGELFF
J: TRBJ2-4; length: 15; size: many; V: TRBV4-1; D: TRBD1; DNA: TGCGCCAGCAGCCAAGCGGACAGGAGCACAAACATTCAGTACTTC; CDR3: CASSQADRSTNIQYF
J: TRBJ2-3; length: 13; size: .; V: TRBV5-1; D: .; DNA: TGCGCCAGCAAATGGGGGGCCGCAGATACGCAGTATTTT; CDR3: CASKWGAADTQYF
J: TRBJ2-2; length: 17; size: .; V: TRBV20-1; D: .; DNA: TGCAGTGCTAGAGATTCGGGGCCCGAGCGGATCACCGGGGAGCTGTTTTTT; CDR3: CSARDSGPERITGELFF
J: TRBJ2-7; length: 13; size: many; V: TRBV5-1; D: .; DNA: TGCGCCAGCAGCTCCGGGACCCTCTTCGAGCAGTACTTC; CDR3: CASSSGTLFEQYF
J: TRBJ1-2; length: 14; size: many; V: TRBV4-1; D: .; DNA: TGCGCCAGCAGCCCAACTACTCAAAATTATGGCTACACCTTC; CDR3: CASSPTTQNYGYTF
J: TRBJ2-7; length: 16; size: few; V: TRBV14; D: .; DNA: TGTGCCAGCAGCCCTACCAAGCAGGGGAGCTCCTACGAGCAGTACTTC; CDR3: CASSPTKQGSSYEQYF
J: TRBJ2-5; length: 14; size: .; V: TRBV29-1; D: .; DNA: TGCAGCGTTCAACCTCCGGACAGCCAAGAGACCCAGTACTTC; CDR3: CSVQPPDSQETQYF
J: TRBJ2-2; length: 15; size: .; V: TRBV5-1; D: .; DNA: TGCGCCAGCAGCTTGCGGCGGATGAACACCGGGGAGCTGTTTTTT; CDR3: CASSLRRMNTGELFF
J: TRBJ2-7; length: 16; size: .; V: TRBV6-2/TRBV6-3; D: .; DNA: TGTGCCAGCAGTTACTCCCCCACAGGTCTCTCCTACGAGCAGTACTTC; CDR3: CASSYSPTGLSYEQYF
J: TRBJ1-1; length: 15; size: few; V: TRBV3-1; D: .; DNA: TGTGCCAGCAGCCCAGTTACAGCCATGAACACTGAAGCTTTCTTT; CDR3: CASSPVTAMNTEAFF
J: TRBJ2-1; length: 17; size: .; V: TRBV4-3; D: .; DNA: TGCGCCAGCAGCCAAGAAGTTCTAGGGAATGATTCCAATGAGCAGTTCTTC; CDR3: CASSQEVLGNDSNEQFF
J: TRBJ2-5; length: 14; size: .; V: TRBV6-1; D: .; DNA: TGTGCCAGCAGGTGGGTCGCAGAGGGAGAGACCCAGTACTTC; CDR3: CASRWVAEGETQYF
J: TRBJ2-2; length: 14; size: .; V: TRBV9; D: .; DNA: TGTGCCAGCAGCGCGGGACGGCCCGAGGGGGAGCTGTTTTTT; CDR3: CASSAGRPEGELFF
J: TRBJ1-1; length: 16; size: few; V: TRBV27; D: TRBD1; DNA: TGTGCCAGCAGCAAACAGGGGGCGTTTCGAAGCACTGAAGCTTTCTTT; CDR3: CASSKQGAFRSTEAFF
J: TRBJ2-4; length: 20; size: few; V: TRBV5-1; D: TRBD1; DNA: TGCGCCAGCAGCTTGTACAGGGGGGACCAAAACACCCTAACCAAAAACATTCAGTACTTC; CDR3: CASSLYRGDQNTLTKNIQYF
J: TRBJ2-1; length: 17; size: many; V: TRBV5-1; D: .; DNA: TGCGCCAGCAGCTTTTTTGGGAGTAGGAGGGTTAGCAATGAGCAGTTCTTC; CDR3: CASSFFGSRRVSNEQFF
J: TRBJ2-2; length: 15; size: .; V: TRBV19; D: .; DNA: TGTGCCAGTAGTATTCAAGTTTTCGGAACCGGGGAGCTGTTTTTT; CDR3: CASSIQVFGTGELFF
J: TRBJ2-5; length: 18; size: few; V: TRBV5-1; D: TRBD1; DNA: TGCGCCAGCACGGAATATGGACAGGGCCTCTACCCCAAAGAGACCCAGTACTTC; CDR3: CASTEYGQGLYPKETQYF
J: TRBJ2-3; length: 15; size: few; V: TRBV7-8; D: TRBD1; DNA: TGTGCCAGCAGCTCAGGGGGCGCGATCGGAGATACGCAGTATTTT; CDR3: CASSSGGAIGDTQYF
J: TRBJ1-5; length: 14; size: many; V: TRBV7-8; D: .; DNA: TGTGCCAGCAGCCCCCGGGACCAAAGTTGGAAACAGCATTTT; CDR3: CASSPRDQSWKQHF
J: TRBJ2-3; length: 14; size: .; V: TRBV6-5; D: .; DNA: TGTGCCAGCAATAAAGGGGGATCCACAGATACGCAGTATTTT; CDR3: CASNKGGSTDTQYF
J: TRBJ2-7; length: 13; size: many; V: TRBV4-1; D: .; DNA: TGCGCCAGCAGCCAAGAATCCAGCTACGAGCAGTACTTC; CDR3: CASSQESSYEQYF
J: TRBJ2-3; length: 15; size: .; V: TRBV20-1; D: .; DNA: TGCAGTGCTTCCTGGGGGGAGGTTGGCACAGATACGCAGTATTTT; CDR3: CSASWGEVGTDTQYF
J: TRBJ2-3; length: 13; size: few; V: TRBV6-5; D: .; DNA: TGTGCCAGCACCGGAGGTTCATTAGATACGCAGTATTTT; CDR3: CASTGGSLDTQYF